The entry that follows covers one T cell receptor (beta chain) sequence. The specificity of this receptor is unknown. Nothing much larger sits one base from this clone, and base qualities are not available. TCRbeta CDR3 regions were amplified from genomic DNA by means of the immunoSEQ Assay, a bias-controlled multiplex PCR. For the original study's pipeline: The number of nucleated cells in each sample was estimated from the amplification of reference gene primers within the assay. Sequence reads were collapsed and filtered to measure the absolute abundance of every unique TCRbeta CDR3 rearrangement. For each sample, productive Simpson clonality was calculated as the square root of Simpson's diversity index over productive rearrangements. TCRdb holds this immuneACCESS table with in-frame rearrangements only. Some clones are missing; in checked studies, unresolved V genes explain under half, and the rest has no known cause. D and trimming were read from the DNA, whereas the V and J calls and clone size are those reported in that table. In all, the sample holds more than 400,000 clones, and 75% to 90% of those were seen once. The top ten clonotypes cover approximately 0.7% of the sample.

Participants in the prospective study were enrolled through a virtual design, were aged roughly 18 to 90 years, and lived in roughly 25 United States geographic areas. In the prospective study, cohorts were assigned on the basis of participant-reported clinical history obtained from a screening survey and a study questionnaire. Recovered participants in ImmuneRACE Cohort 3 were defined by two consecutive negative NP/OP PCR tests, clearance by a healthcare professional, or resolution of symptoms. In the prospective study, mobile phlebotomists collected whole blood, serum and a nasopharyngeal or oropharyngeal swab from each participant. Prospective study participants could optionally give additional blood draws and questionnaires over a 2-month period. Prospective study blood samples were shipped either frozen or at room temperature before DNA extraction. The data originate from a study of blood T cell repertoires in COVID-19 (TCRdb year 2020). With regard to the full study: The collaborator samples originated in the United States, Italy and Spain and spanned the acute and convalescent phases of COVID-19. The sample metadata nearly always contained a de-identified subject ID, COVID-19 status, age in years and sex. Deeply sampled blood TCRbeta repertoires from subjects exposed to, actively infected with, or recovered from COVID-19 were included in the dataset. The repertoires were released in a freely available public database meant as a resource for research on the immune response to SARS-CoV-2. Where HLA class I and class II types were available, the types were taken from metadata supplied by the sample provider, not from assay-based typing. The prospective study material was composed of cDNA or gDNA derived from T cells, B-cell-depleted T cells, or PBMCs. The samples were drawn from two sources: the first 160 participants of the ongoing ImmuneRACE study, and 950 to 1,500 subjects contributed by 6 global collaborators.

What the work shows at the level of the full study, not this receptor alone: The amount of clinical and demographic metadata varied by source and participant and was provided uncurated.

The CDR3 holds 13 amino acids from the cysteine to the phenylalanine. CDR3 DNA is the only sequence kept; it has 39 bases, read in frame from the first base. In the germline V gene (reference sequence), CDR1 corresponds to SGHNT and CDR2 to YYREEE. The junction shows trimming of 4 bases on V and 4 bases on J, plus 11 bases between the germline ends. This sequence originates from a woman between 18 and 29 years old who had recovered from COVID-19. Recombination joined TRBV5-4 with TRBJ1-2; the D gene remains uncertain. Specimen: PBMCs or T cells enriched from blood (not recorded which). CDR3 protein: CASSPEFSYGYTF. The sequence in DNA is TGTGCCAGCAGCCCTGAGTTTTCCTATGGCTACACCTTC.